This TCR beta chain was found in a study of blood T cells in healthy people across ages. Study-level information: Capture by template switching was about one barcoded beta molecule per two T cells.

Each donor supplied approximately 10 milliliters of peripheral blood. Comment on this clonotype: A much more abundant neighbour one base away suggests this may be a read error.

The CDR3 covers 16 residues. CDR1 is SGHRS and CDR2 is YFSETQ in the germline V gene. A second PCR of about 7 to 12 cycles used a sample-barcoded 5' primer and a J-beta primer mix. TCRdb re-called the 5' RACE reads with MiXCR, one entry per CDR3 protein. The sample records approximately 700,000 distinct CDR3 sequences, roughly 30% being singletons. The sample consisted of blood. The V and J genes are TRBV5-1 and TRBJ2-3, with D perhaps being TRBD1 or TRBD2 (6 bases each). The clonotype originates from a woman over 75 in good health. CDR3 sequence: CASSMGGGLGSDTQDF. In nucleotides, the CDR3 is TGCGCCAGCAGCATGGGGGGCGGTCTCGGATCCGATACGCAGGATTTT.